This T cell receptor (beta chain) was captured by sequencing in a study of cytotoxic CD8 clonotypes in ibrutinib-treated CLL. V lost 3 bases and J 2 bases, leaving 4 bases between the germline ends. The CDR3 is made up of 12 amino acids. Germline lookup yields CDR1 KGHSH and CDR2 LQKENI. Sequencing used immunoSEQ multiplex PCR; TCRdb keeps in-frame clones, though not all of them. Among over 150,000 clones listed, roughly 86% were seen once. The sequencing used PBMCs, collected after 12 months of ibrutinib treatment. The clonotype originates from a human donor with chronic lymphocytic leukemia. The rearrangement uses TRBV18 and TRBJ2-5; D is uncertain. CDR3 amino acids: CASSPLQETQYF. The CDR3 DNA follows: TGTGCCAGCTCACCTCTACAAGAGACCCAGTACTTC.